The rows below give T cell receptor beta chains drawn from one sample of a study of glioma-infiltrating T cells after dendritic cell vaccination. Here immunoSEQ multiplex PCR was the method, and the copy in TCRdb shows in-frame clones only, minus some. The sample records about 87,000 clones, roughly 80% being singletons. The source was blood, collected after dendritic cell vaccination. These receptors originate from a human donor with glioblastoma. CDR3s include the opening cysteine and the closing phenylalanine or tryptophan.

v_call | cdr3_aa
TRBV5-1 | CASSSEQGDRDEQYF
TRBV7-6 | CASSLEGRTYEQYF
TRBV6-1 | CASSLGTGNYNEQFF
TRBV6-6 | CASSYVEGAMNTEAFF
TRBV2 | CARNSFREETQYF
TRBV6-5 | CASSPHSSNEQFF
TRBV5-5 | CASSHSRGRTEAFF
TRBV4-2 | CASSQMTGNSYEQYF
TRBV7-8 | CAGQDNRGDNEQFF
TRBV10-3 | CAIRRDRSNEKLFF
TRBV11-2 | CASSYSATGVGEQYF
TRBV19 | CASSMEGEAFF
TRBV19 | CASSIGRSDTQYF
TRBV7-2 | CASSFREDEQYF
TRBV5-1 | CASSSGTGGDQPQHF
TRBV5-4 | CASSRVGGSYNEQFF
TRBV4-2 | CASSPRTGQVGTEAFF
TRBV5-4 | CASSPDPQGSLHF
TRBV19 | CASTPREVWLVYGYTF
TRBV30 | CAWSVLAGAYEQYF
TRBV5-1 | CASSRSNKQGWDGYTF
TRBV4-1 | CASSQQNSPLHF
TRBV7-6 | CASSLALITDEQFF
TRBV5-1 | CAGRKGTFTDTQYF
TRBV7-8 | CASSLAGRGEGYTF
TRBV5-1 | CASSQGAGAEEVYIQYF
TRBV19 | CASSIQVNSPLHF
TRBV5-4 | CASSPGTGGDQPQHF
TRBV9 | CASSPRTSGGETQYF
TRBV16 | CASSRQGGDTQYF
TRBV5-6 | CASSLGDSAAVSTF
TRBV7-3 | CASSFTGAGGYNEQFF
TRBV5-4 | CASSLDKGITEAFF
TRBV18 | CASSLIATGNEKLFF
TRBV6-6 | CASSPPGGNTEAFF
TRBV7-2 | CASSLVGTGVNQPQHF
TRBV7-9 | CASTTDSPNTEAFF
TRBV7-2 | CASRLGGPTDTQYF
TRBV6-6 | CASSSPGMNTEAFF
TRBV7-2 | CASSRLTSGGVQYF
TRBV5-1 | CASSPNGGTTYEQYF
TRBV4-2 | CASSGRTGGDGYTF
TRBV5-1 | CASSPVGRGATDTQYF
TRBV29-1 | CSVSYTEAFF
TRBV19 | CASSTQGGYGYTF
TRBV15 | CATSNRRQVSGNTIYF
TRBV5-4 | CASSGRLAGLTDTQYF
TRBV27 | CASSSRGGNTQYF
TRBV7-6 | CASSHSAGRIQETQYF
TRBV4-3 | CASSQDRQGGYTF
TRBV7-9 | CASSNSGDEQFF
TRBV2 | CASSEARTGKSEAFF
TRBV2 | CASSGTTAGTEAFF
TRBV15 | CATSALVAAGELFF
TRBV2 | CASYIGQGANTEAFF
TRBV6-1 | CASSPRDSRGEAFF
TRBV6-5 | CASRNRQGTSYEQYF